This T cell receptor beta chain was profiled in a study of OX40 agonist ivuxolimab in advanced cancers. Study overall: The study enrolled dose-escalation patients with hepatocellular carcinoma, melanoma, renal cell or head and neck cancer. General study findings and limits: The expanded peripheral T cells' antigen specificity was not determined. A proportion of nonresponders additionally exhibited low normalized T-cell clonal expansion.

Clones were sequenced by immunoSEQ multiplex PCR, and TCRdb holds only the in-frame ones, with some missing. This table holds 70,000 or so clones, roughly 88% found once. A note on this clone: Its antigen is undetermined.

Researchers took blood at baseline, on cycle 4 day 1, and on cycle 7 day 1. The origin of this receptor is an adult with an advanced solid tumor such as melanoma, head and neck, liver or kidney cancer. The source material was CD4+ or CD8+ T cells sorted from blood, sampled in a trial of the OX40 agonist ivuxolimab.

The CDR3 DNA is TGTGCCAGCAGCGTAGCTTCGCGGGGGGACTACGAGCAGTACTTC. The encoded protein is CASSVASRGDYEQYF. This chain connects TRBV9 to TRBJ2-7, with TRBD2 identical over 8 bases. Germline-derived CDR1 and CDR2 are SGDLS and YYNGEE. J lost 3 bases, V lost 0 bases, and 5 bases had no gene match. This CDR3 contains 15 residues. Full variable domain (rest looked up from reference TRBV9 and TRBJ2-7): DSGVTQTPKHLITATGQRVTLRCSPRSGDLSVYWYQQSLDQGLQFLIQYYNGEERAKGNILERFSAQQFPDLHSELNLSSLELGDSALYFCASSVASRGDYEQYFGPGTRLTVT.